The 21 T cell receptor beta chains presented below share a single source sample, sequenced in a study of blood T cell repertoires in COVID-19. Assay used: immunoSEQ multiplex PCR; TCRdb lists only in-frame clones, some missing. This repertoire shows 60,000 or so clones, roughly 85% found once; its top ten account for roughly 18%. The sequencing input was peripheral blood. These receptors were taken from a human donor in a cohort sampled during active COVID-19.

V gene TRBV18 combines with J gene TRBJ1-2; 8 nucleotides line up with TRBD1. The CDR3 length is 15 residues. The J segment lost 4 bases and the V segment lost 5 bases, leaving 9 bases of the junction unmatched. CDR1 and CDR2 (germline): KGHSH, LQKENI. CDR3 sequence: CASSSGTGVTYGYTF. The CDR3 DNA is TGTGCCAGCTCATCCGGGACAGGCGTCACCTATGGCTACACCTTC.

The V gene is TRBV4-1, the J gene TRBJ2-7; TRBD2 is a possible D gene (6 bases). The CDR3 covers 14 residues. CDR1 MGHRA and CDR2 YSYEKL come from the germline V gene. V dropped 1 base and J dropped 4 bases, with 11 bases sitting between them. CDR3 sequence: CASSQATRGYEQYF. CDR3 DNA: TGCGCCAGCAGCCAAGCTACCCGGGGGTACGAGCAGTACTTC.

This chain connects TRBV15 to TRBJ1-3; TRBD1 might be the D (6 bases). Germline CDR1 and CDR2: LNHNV and YYDKDF (reference sequence). The CDR3 sequence is 16 residues long. V lost 1 base and J 0 bases, leaving 10 bases between the germline ends. DNA of the CDR3: TGTGCCACCAGCAGAGGACAGGCCCACTCTGGAAACACCATATATTTT. Protein: CATSRGQAHSGNTIYF.

This chain uses TRBV10-2 with TRBJ2-7; D uncertain. V dropped 0 bases and J dropped 1 base, with 10 bases sitting between them. The germline V gene has CDR1 WSHSY and CDR2 SAAADI. This CDR3 is built from 15 residues. The CDR3 spells CASSESAASSYEQYF. The DNA of the CDR3 is TGCGCCAGCAGTGAGTCGGCCGCCTCGTCCTACGAGCAGTACTTC.

The V gene is TRBV29-1, the J gene TRBJ2-4; unclear D gene. CDR1 is SQVTM and CDR2 is ANQGSEA in the germline V gene. The germline V and J ends were trimmed by 6 bases and 0 bases, with 6 bases remaining between them. CDR3 length: 12 amino acids. The chain's CDR3 is CSVSLAKNIQYF. CDR3 nucleotide sequence: TGCAGCGTATCACTAGCCAAAAACATTCAGTACTTC.

As to this clone: This same CDR3 is encoded by further DNA sequences in the sample. The V call is TRBV3-1 (or the pseudogene TRBV3-2), the J call TRBJ2-7; TRBD2 matches at 9 bases. Germline values: CDR1 LGHDT, CDR2 YNNKEL (reference sequence). With 1 base clipped from V and 2 bases from J, the junction kept 0 bases outside the gene matches. This CDR3 contains 14 residues. The CDR3 nucleotides are TGTGCCAGCAGCCAAGGCGGGGGGGCCTACGAGCAGTACTTC. Translating gives CASSQGGGAYEQYF.

The chain carries TRBV7-2 and TRBJ2-7, with TRBD2 matching 8 bases. J was trimmed by 6 bases and V by 4 bases; bases with no gene match: 5. The CDR3 has 13 amino acids. CDR1 is SGHTA and CDR2 is FQGNSA in the germline V gene. The CDR3 loop is CASSSGGAIEQYF. In nucleotides, the CDR3 is TGTGCCAGCAGCTCCGGGGGGGCCATCGAGCAGTACTTC.

The chain is built from TRBV7-2 and TRBJ1-1, with D perhaps matching TRBD1 (5 bases). The CDR3 is 15 amino acids. V was trimmed by 2 bases and J by 3 bases, leaving 13 bases between them. Germline lookup yields CDR1 SGHTA and CDR2 FQGNSA. CDR3 in amino acids: CASSLQGFSDTEAFF. In DNA form, the CDR3 reads TGTGCCAGCAGCTTACAGGGATTCTCGGACACTGAAGCTTTCTTT.

V and J are TRBV4-2 and TRBJ2-3, with a weak D call TRBD2 (6 bases). Trimming removed 0 bases at V and 2 bases at J, with 21 bases between. Germline V lookup: CDR1 LGHNA, CDR2 YNFKEQ. The CDR3 extends over 19 amino acids. CDR3: CASSQERSASDHFTDTQYF. For the CDR3, the DNA is TGTGCCAGCAGCCAAGAAAGATCGGCTAGCGACCATTTCACAGATACGCAGTATTTT.

The rearrangement links TRBV29-1 to TRBJ2-2; 7 bases align to TRBD1. Germline CDR1 is SQVTM and CDR2 is ANQGSEA. There are 14 residues in the CDR3. The V gene end was trimmed by 5 bases and the J gene end by 4 bases; junction bases not matched to a gene: 7. CDR3: CSVLASGGTGELFF. The CDR3 DNA follows: TGCAGCGTTTTGGCCTCAGGGGGCACCGGGGAGCTGTTTTTT.

The J gene is TRBJ2-5, the V gene TRBV7-9; TRBD2 might be the D (5 bases). Per the germline V gene, CDR1 is SEHNR and CDR2 is FQNEAQ (reference sequence). V lost 0 bases and J lost 5, with 7 bases in between. This CDR3 has 13 residues. CDR3 DNA: TGTGCCAGCAGCTTAGCGGGAGTTGAGACCCAGTACTTC. Its protein product is CASSLAGVETQYF.

The CDR3 loop is CASSSGQGKDGYTF. Here the CDR3 DNA reads TGTGCCAGCAGCTCGGGACAGGGCAAAGATGGCTACACCTTC. This chain uses TRBV7-9 with TRBJ1-2; 9 nucleotides line up with TRBD1. CDR1 and CDR2 (germline): SEHNR, FQNEAQ (reference sequence). With V trimmed by 4 bases and J by 6 bases, 6 bases remained unmatched. The CDR3 spans 14 residues. Full variable domain (missing parts from reference TRBV7-9 and TRBJ1-2): DTGVSQNPRHKITKRGQNVTFRCDPISEHNRLYWYRQTLGQGPEFLTYFQNEAQLEKSRLLSDRFSAERPKGSFSTLEIQRTEQGDSAMYLCASSSGQGKDGYTFGSGTRLTVV.

This clone was found once. V gene TRBV2 combines with J gene TRBJ1-5; possibly TRBD1 for D (6 bases). V lost 7 bases and J lost 7, with 14 bases in between. The CDR3 is made up of 13 amino acids. CDR1 and CDR2 (germline): SNHLY, FYNNEI. The CDR3 DNA sequence: TGTGCCAGCACCTACAGGGTTGAACAGCCCCAGCATTTT. Its protein product is CASTYRVEQPQHF.

Here the CDR3 reads CAWSGEGDRVYNEQFF. CDR3 bases: TGTGCCTGGAGTGGGGAGGGGGACAGGGTATACAATGAGCAGTTCTTC. The V call is TRBV30, the J call TRBJ2-1; 9 bases match TRBD1. V shed 1 base, J shed 4 bases, and the junction held 8 bases outside the gene matches. The length of the CDR3 is 16 residues. Germline CDR1 GTSNPN, CDR2 SVGIG (reference sequence).

The rearrangement links TRBV2 to TRBJ2-2; D is possibly TRBD2 (7 bases). The CDR3 extends over 16 amino acids. Germline-derived CDR1 and CDR2 are SNHLY and FYNNEI. Between the trimmed V and J ends, which lost 3 bases and 0 bases, there was a span of 11 bases. The CDR3 is CASSEGGGANTGELFF. The CDR3 nucleotides are TGTGCCAGCAGTGAGGGGGGGGGCGCGAACACCGGGGAGCTGTTTTTT.

The CDR3 spells CASSPLAGGTDTQYF. The CDR3 nucleotides read TGTGCCAGCAGCCCACTAGCGGGGGGCACAGATACGCAGTATTTT. This chain joins TRBV14 and TRBJ2-3, with 11 bases aligning to TRBD2. V shed 4 bases and J 1 base; nucleotides not matched to a gene: 1. CDR3 length: 15 amino acids. Germline loops: CDR1 SGHDN, CDR2 FVKESK.

The genes are TRBV19 and TRBJ2-1; D may be TRBD1 (6 bases). This CDR3 comprises 13 residues. Germline V gene lookup returns CDR1 LNHDA and CDR2 SQIVND (reference sequence). Trimming stripped 6 bases from V and 10 bases from J, with 16 bases between. The CDR3: CASRQGLAVEQFF. The CDR3 DNA reads as TGTGCCAGTAGGCAGGGGCTCGCGGTCGAGCAGTTCTTC.

The chain joins TRBV9 to TRBJ2-7; TRBD1 matches 12 bases. This CDR3 has 14 residues. After removal of 4 bases from V and 8 bases from J, the junction contained 7 bases not matched to a gene. Germline CDR1 and CDR2: SGDLS and YYNGEE. The CDR3 DNA sequence: TGTGCCAGCAGCCCGGGACAGGGGGCGATGCAGCAGTACTTC. Translating it yields CASSPGQGAMQQYF.

The chain carries TRBV10-3 and TRBJ1-2, with D perhaps matching TRBD1 (6 bases). The V end lost 6 bases, the J end lost 6 bases, and 8 bases lay between the germline ends. The CDR3 totals 11 residues. CDR1 is ENHRY and CDR2 is SYGVKD in the germline V gene. The CDR3 spells CAIRQGDGYTF. The CDR3, as DNA: TGTGCCATCAGACAGGGAGATGGCTACACCTTC.

The gene calls are TRBV2 and TRBJ2-3, with D possibly matching TRBD2 (6 bases). Trimming removed 5 bases from V and 0 bases from J, with 12 bases in between. Germline CDR1 reads SNHLY; CDR2 reads FYNNEI. The CDR3 sequence is 15 residues long. The CDR3 reads CASSFSGSSTDTQYF. CDR3 nucleotide sequence: TGTGCCAGCAGTTTTAGCGGATCTAGCACAGATACGCAGTATTTT.

This clone has just a few counts. V is TRBV27 and J is TRBJ2-1; 10 bases align to TRBD2. V trimming: 4 bases; J trimming: 0 bases; junction bases outside the gene matches: 3. The CDR3 totals 16 residues. Germline-derived CDR1 and CDR2 are MNHEY and SMNVEV (reference sequence). DNA of the CDR3: TGTGCCAGCAGTTCTAGCGGGGGTAGCTCCTACAATGAGCAGTTCTTC. Protein product: CASSSSGGSSYNEQFF.